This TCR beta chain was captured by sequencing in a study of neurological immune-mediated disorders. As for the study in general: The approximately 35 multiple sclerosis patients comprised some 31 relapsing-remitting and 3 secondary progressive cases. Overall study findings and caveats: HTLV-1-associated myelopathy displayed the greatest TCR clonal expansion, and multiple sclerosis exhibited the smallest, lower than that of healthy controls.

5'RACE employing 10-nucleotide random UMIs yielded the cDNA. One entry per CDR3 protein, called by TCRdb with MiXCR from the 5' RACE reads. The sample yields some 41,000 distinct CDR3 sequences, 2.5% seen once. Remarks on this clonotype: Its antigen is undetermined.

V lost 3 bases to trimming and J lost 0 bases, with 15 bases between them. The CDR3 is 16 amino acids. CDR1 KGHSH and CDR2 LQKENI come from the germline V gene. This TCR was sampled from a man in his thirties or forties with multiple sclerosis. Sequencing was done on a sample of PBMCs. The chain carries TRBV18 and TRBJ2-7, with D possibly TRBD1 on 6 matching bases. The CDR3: CASSPMGAKVSYEQYF. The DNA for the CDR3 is TGTGCCAGCTCACCGATGGGGGCAAAGGTCTCCTACGAGCAGTACTTC.